Presented here are 28 T cell receptor beta chains from one specimen sequenced in a study of cytomegalovirus exposure and HLA in healthy donors. Measured with immunoSEQ multiplex PCR; TCRdb has only the in-frame clones, and not every one. Among tens of thousands of clones listed, roughly 95% were seen once. Sequenced: PBMCs. The receptors derive from a woman aged 18-29 years in good health and CMV-seropositive.

The CDR3 spells CASRRPSVNTEAFF. DNA of the CDR3: TGTGCCAGTAGACGACCGAGCGTGAACACTGAAGCTTTCTTT. V gene TRBV19 combines with J gene TRBJ1-1; D remains ambiguous. The V end was cut by 6 bases, the J end by 0 bases, with 11 bases between. CDR3 length: 14 residues. In germline, CDR1 is LNHDA, CDR2 SQIVND (reference sequence).

The chain employs TRBV7-9 and TRBJ1-1; 7 bases fit TRBD1. CDR3 length equals 14 residues. The V segment lost 3 bases and the J segment 7 bases; nucleotides outside the gene matches: 8. CDR1 is SEHNR and CDR2 is FQNEAQ in the germline V gene (reference sequence). As DNA, the CDR3 is TGTGCCAGCAGCTTCCCTGGGCAGGGGGGTGAAGCTTTCTTT. It yields the protein CASSFPGQGGEAFF.

In DNA form, the CDR3 reads TGCGCCAGCAGCTTGGATTCCTCTTCTGGGGCCAACGTCCTGACTTTC. Translated, it gives CASSLDSSSGANVLTF. The genes are TRBV5-1 and TRBJ2-6; D remains unclear. Trimming cost V 0 bases and J 1 base, with 8 bases left between them. From germline, CDR1 is SGHRS and CDR2 YFSETQ. The CDR3 extends over 16 amino acids.

The genes are TRBV19 and TRBJ2-7; 10 bases line up with TRBD2. V gave up 7 bases and J gave up 0 bases; unmatched junction bases: 6. The CDR3 sequence is 15 residues long. Germline assignment: CDR1 LNHDA and CDR2 SQIVND (reference sequence). CDR3 amino acids: CASTDSGRPSYEQYF. The CDR3 nucleotides read TGTGCCAGTACTGATAGCGGGAGGCCCTCCTACGAGCAGTACTTC.

The V and J genes are TRBV7-9 and TRBJ1-4; 7 positions match TRBD1. V was pared by 5 bases and J by 11 bases, with 11 bases of the junction left unmatched. CDR1 and CDR2 (germline): SEHNR, FQNEAQ (reference sequence). The CDR3 consists of 14 residues. CDR3 region: CASSVDRTEGKLFF. CDR3 sequence (DNA): TGTGCCAGCAGCGTGGACAGGACCGAGGGGAAACTGTTTTTT.

The V call is TRBV18, the J call TRBJ2-1; 9 bases match TRBD2. Germline CDR1 reads KGHSH; CDR2 reads LQKENI. The length of the CDR3 is 16 residues. V lost 1 base, J lost 1 base, and 2 bases stayed unmatched. The CDR3 DNA is TGTGCCAGCTCACCACGGACTAGCGAGTCCTACAATGAGCAGTTCTTC. Encoded protein: CASSPRTSESYNEQFF.

This clone was detected once. This sequence joins TRBV5-4 and TRBJ2-2, with 8 bases matching TRBD1. Germline V lookup: CDR1 SGHNT, CDR2 YYREEE (reference sequence). The CDR3 is 18 amino acids. J gave up 0 bases and V 2 bases, and 9 bases lay outside the gene matches. The CDR3 DNA reads as TGTGCCAGCAGCTTTAGGACAGGGACGTTCGCGAACACCGGGGAGCTGTTTTTT. This encodes CASSFRTGTFANTGELFF.

This rearrangement joins TRBV28 to TRBJ2-7; 8 positions match TRBD2. Losses at the gene ends were 11 bases for V and 2 bases for J; bases not matched to a gene: 11. CDR1 and CDR2 (germline): MDHEN, SYDVKM. The CDR3 spans 14 residues. Here the CDR3 DNA reads TGTGCCGGGAAAAAAAGGGGACTAGCCTACGAGCAGTACTTC. Its translation is CAGKKRGLAYEQYF.

This clone appeared once. This rearrangement joins TRBV6-6 to TRBJ2-5, with 11 bases that match TRBD1. This CDR3 has 16 amino acids. V was pared by 2 bases and J by 4 bases, with 6 bases of the junction left unmatched. CDR1 is MNHNY and CDR2 is SVGAGI in the germline V gene (reference sequence). The CDR3 sequence: CASSYNPGTGGETQYF. The DNA of the CDR3 is TGTGCCAGCAGTTACAACCCCGGGACAGGGGGAGAGACCCAGTACTTC.

V gene TRBV5-1 combines with J gene TRBJ2-3; TRBD2 agrees at 13 bases. The junction had 11 bases not matched to a gene; V was cut back by 4 bases and J by 3 bases. The CDR3 is 18 amino acids. Germline V CDR1 and CDR2: SGHRS, YFSETQ. This CDR3 is CASSRGTSGISWTDTQYF. The CDR3 DNA reads as TGCGCCAGCAGCAGAGGGACTAGCGGGATTTCTTGGACAGATACGCAGTATTTT.

This chain links TRBV28 with TRBJ1-4; D might be TRBD1 (6 bases). The CDR3 runs 14 residues. The germline V gene encodes CDR1 MDHEN and CDR2 SYDVKM. Deletions cut 4 bases from V and 6 bases from J, with 12 bases between. The CDR3 sequence is CASSSRDIYEKLFF. CDR3 DNA sequence: TGTGCCAGCAGTTCCCGGGACATATATGAAAAACTGTTTTTT.

This clone has only one observation. The chain has TRBV7-9 and TRBJ1-4; D not certain. Trimming stripped 0 bases from V and 5 bases from J, with 10 bases between. Germline CDR1 SEHNR, CDR2 FQNEAQ (reference sequence). The CDR3 runs 15 residues. CDR3 sequence (DNA): TGTGCCAGCAGCTTAGCAAGTCGAGGGAATGAAAAACTGTTTTTT. This translates into CASSLASRGNEKLFF.

This clone occurred once. The chain joins TRBV9 to TRBJ2-7, with TRBD2 matching 12 bases. V shed 4 bases, J shed 3 bases, and the junction held 5 bases outside the gene matches. The CDR3 is made up of 15 amino acids. Germline V CDR1 and CDR2: SGDLS, YYNGEE. The CDR3, as DNA: TGTGCCAGCAGCTCCGGACTAGCGGGGAACTACGAGCAGTACTTC. This sequence encodes CASSSGLAGNYEQYF.

The chain recombines TRBV6-4 with TRBJ2-2; D ambiguous. This CDR3 is built from 14 residues. V lost 7 bases, J lost 0 bases, and 9 bases lay in between. CDR1 and CDR2 from the germline V gene are MRHNA and SNTAGT. In DNA, the CDR3 is TGTGCCAGCAAGCCCTCCGCGAACACCGGGGAGCTGTTTTTT. Protein: CASKPSANTGELFF.

J is TRBJ2-1 and V is TRBV4-1; TRBD1 matches at 9 bases. V was clipped by 4 bases and J by 7 bases; unmatched bases: 11. The CDR3 consists of 16 residues. Germline CDR1 and CDR2: MGHRA and YSYEKL. Here the CDR3 DNA reads TGCGCCAGCAGCCGAGGGGGACAGGGAGGAGGGAATGAGCAGTTCTTC. Protein product: CASSRGGQGGGNEQFF.

This rearrangement joins TRBV5-1 to TRBJ2-5; unclear D gene. The DNA matches TRBJ2-7 better at its end, which makes the J call doubtful. The germline CDR1 and CDR2 sequences are SGHRS and YFSETQ. This CDR3 contains 15 residues. The CDR3 is CASSLAFGLNYEQYF. As DNA, the CDR3 is TGCGCCAGCAGCTTGGCTTTTGGCCTAAACTACGAGCAGTACTTC.

This clone has a single count. The chain combines TRBV6-1 with TRBJ1-5, with 9 bases identical to TRBD1. The trim removed 0 bases at V and 2 bases at J, leaving 8 bases unmatched. This CDR3 has 18 residues. Germline V CDR1 and CDR2: MNHNS, SASEGT. This CDR3 reads CASSEADRGWDRNQPQHF. The CDR3 DNA follows: TGTGCCAGCAGTGAAGCGGACAGGGGATGGGATCGCAATCAGCCCCAGCATTTT.

The chain couples TRBV15 to TRBJ2-1; no definite D call. The CDR3 spans 14 residues. The germline gives CDR1 LNHNV, CDR2 YYDKDF (reference sequence). V gave up 0 bases and J gave up 9 bases, with 12 bases separating them. The CDR3 coding sequence is TGTGCCACCAGCAGAGATTCCCCTAGGAGTGAGCAGTTCTTC. Translation: CATSRDSPRSEQFF.

V usage is TRBV6-1 and J usage is TRBJ2-7; 8 bases fit TRBD1. V trimming: 10 bases; J trimming: 5 bases; junction bases outside the gene matches: 7. CDR1 is MNHNS and CDR2 is SASEGT in the germline V gene. The CDR3 covers 12 residues. The CDR3 DNA sequence: TGTGCCATCCAGGGGGCGTCAAACGAGCAGTACTTC. As protein: CAIQGASNEQYF.

The chain recombines TRBV6-5 with TRBJ2-3; D uncertain. This CDR3 region has 15 residues. V was clipped by 6 bases and J by 0 bases, with 13 bases between them. Germline lookup yields CDR1 MNHEY and CDR2 SVGAGI. CDR3 protein: CASRPTLTSTDTQYF. The CDR3 DNA reads as TGTGCCAGCAGGCCAACATTAACCAGCACAGATACGCAGTATTTT.

The CDR3 DNA reads TGTGCCAGCTCACCATTCCCTAGCGGGAGAAGAGTGGGTGGAGATACGCAGTATTTT. The encoded protein is CASSPFPSGRRVGGDTQYF. This chain connects TRBV18 to TRBJ2-3; 10 bases align to TRBD2. CDR3 length: 19 amino acids. CDR1 and CDR2 from the germline V gene are KGHSH and LQKENI. V shed 2 bases and J 5 bases; nucleotides not matched to a gene: 16.

This chain links TRBV4-1 with TRBJ1-2, with D perhaps matching TRBD1 (6 bases). Germline V gene sequence: CDR1 MGHRA, CDR2 YSYEKL. This CDR3 region has 15 residues. V was cut by 1 base and J by 4 bases, with 13 bases left in between. CDR3 protein: CASSQARGSGYGYTF. DNA of the CDR3: TGCGCCAGCAGCCAAGCCAGGGGATCTGGCTATGGCTACACCTTC.

The chain combines TRBV6-1 with TRBJ1-3; 7 bases agree with TRBD1. V trimming: 4 bases; J trimming: 4 bases; junction bases outside the gene matches: 1. The CDR3 has 13 residues. Germline V CDR1 and CDR2: MNHNS, SASEGT. CDR3 DNA: TGTGCCAGCAGTGTACAGGGGGGAAACACCATATATTTT. The encoded protein is CASSVQGGNTIYF.

The chain has TRBV18 and TRBJ2-2, with 7 bases lining up with TRBD2. The CDR3 consists of 18 residues. Germline values: CDR1 KGHSH, CDR2 LQKENI. Trimming removed 8 bases from V and 0 bases from J; junction bases left unmatched: 15. CDR3 in amino acids: CASTRTQAGTANTGELFF. CDR3 sequence (DNA): TGTGCCAGCACGCGAACCCAAGCGGGAACCGCGAACACCGGGGAGCTGTTTTTT. Supplemented by reference TRBV18 and TRBJ2-2, the full variable domain reads NAGVMQNPRHLVRRRGQEARLRCSPMKGHSHVYWYRQLPEEGLKFMVYLQKENIIDESGMPKERFSAEFPKEGPSILRIQQVVRGDSAAYFCASTRTQAGTANTGELFFGEGSRLTVL.

The table lists this clone with a count of one. The chain carries TRBV6-5 and TRBJ2-2; D might be TRBD2 (6 bases). Trimming pared 0 bases from V and 6 bases from J, leaving 11 bases between. This CDR3 contains 15 residues. Germline values: CDR1 MNHEY, CDR2 SVGAGI. The CDR3 nucleotides read TGTGCCAGCAGTTACTCGAAGGCGGGACCCGGGGAGCTGTTTTTT. Protein sequence: CASSYSKAGPGELFF.

The chain recombines TRBV9 with TRBJ1-2; 8 bases fit TRBD1. The CDR3 spans 13 residues. V dropped 6 bases and J dropped 4; count of bases not matched to a gene: 5. CDR1 is SGDLS and CDR2 is YYNGEE in the germline V gene. The CDR3 loop is CASNGGQGYGYTF. In DNA form, the CDR3 reads TGTGCCAGCAATGGAGGACAGGGCTATGGCTACACCTTC.

This rearrangement joins TRBV29-1 to TRBJ2-3; D is ambiguous. This CDR3 has 14 amino acids. Deletions cut 4 bases from V and 0 bases from J, with 11 bases between. Germline values: CDR1 SQVTM, CDR2 ANQGSEA. CDR3 sequence: CSVVPGPSTDTQYF. The CDR3 DNA reads as TGCAGCGTTGTTCCGGGTCCCAGCACAGATACGCAGTATTTT.

The chain recombines TRBV27 with TRBJ1-1; D is possibly TRBD1 (6 bases). Germline V gives CDR1 MNHEY, CDR2 SMNVEV (reference sequence). V gave up 3 bases and J gave up 2 bases, with 19 bases separating them. The CDR3 is 17 amino acids. This CDR3 is CASSFRVTAGANTEAFF. CDR3 DNA sequence: TGTGCCAGCAGTTTCAGGGTAACCGCGGGGGCAAACACTGAAGCTTTCTTT.